These T cell receptor beta chains were read from a single sample in a study of cytomegalovirus exposure and HLA in healthy donors. Clones were sequenced by immunoSEQ multiplex PCR, and TCRdb holds only the in-frame ones, with some missing. The sample gives under 300,000 clones, 80% to 90% of which show up once; over 0.95% is in the top ten. The sequenced material came from PBMCs. These TCRs come from a woman younger than 35 in good health and CMV-seronegative. The CDR3 runs from the conserved cysteine through the conserved F or W. The order of the fields is J gene, V gene, clone size, D gene, CDR3 protein, CDR3 DNA. The D gene is left open where the match is weak. Clone sizes are given selectively: once, few, many, or a class where the clone is expanded.

TRBJ2-3	TRBV7-2	NA	TRBD2	CASSSSTSLGTDTQYF	TGTGCCAGCAGCTCGTCGACTAGCTTGGGCACAGATACGCAGTATTTT
TRBJ2-1	TRBV5-6	NA	NA	CASSLLDNEQFF	TGTGCCAGCAGCCTACTTGACAATGAGCAGTTCTTC
TRBJ2-5	TRBV11-2	NA	NA	CASSLRGGETQYF	TGTGCCAGCAGCTTAAGAGGAGGGGAGACCCAGTACTTC
TRBJ2-1	TRBV10-3	NA	TRBD2	CAISESKAGLEQFF	TGTGCCATCAGTGAGTCAAAAGCGGGACTTGAGCAGTTCTTC
TRBJ2-1	TRBV29-1	NA	NA	CSVGGGYNEQFF	TGCAGCGTGGGAGGGGGGTACAATGAGCAGTTCTTC
TRBJ2-7	TRBV6-5	NA	NA	CASSYSRGYEQYF	TGTGCCAGCAGTTACTCGAGGGGGTACGAGCAGTACTTC
TRBJ2-7	TRBV6-1	NA	TRBD2	CASRREVPSSPFRDF	TGTGCCAGCAGGCGGGAGGTGCCATCTTCTCCATTCCGAGACTTC
TRBJ2-3	TRBV9	NA	NA	CASSVGGMSTDTQYF	TGTGCCAGCAGCGTCGGAGGGATGAGCACAGATACGCAGTATTTT
TRBJ2-5	TRBV7-8	NA	TRBD2	CASSLRLAGRETQYF	TGTGCCAGCAGCTTACGGCTAGCGGGGAGAGAGACCCAGTACTTC
TRBJ1-2	TRBV27	NA	NA	CASSLSGNYGYTF	TGTGCCAGCAGTTTGTCCGGGAATTATGGCTACACCTTC
TRBJ2-5	TRBV5-1	NA	TRBD1	CASSLGQVGQETQYF	TGCGCCAGCAGCTTAGGACAGGTCGGGCAAGAGACCCAGTACTTC
TRBJ1-4	TRBV6-5	NA	NA	CASSYAEDEKLFF	TGTGCCAGCAGTTATGCCGAGGATGAAAAACTGTTTTTT
TRBJ2-3	TRBV10-1	NA	NA	CASSESRFTDTQYF	TGCGCCAGCAGTGAGAGCAGGTTCACAGATACGCAGTATTTT
TRBJ2-7	TRBV13	NA	TRBD2	CASSVSGTSGDGYEQYF	TGTGCCAGCAGCGTTTCCGGGACTAGCGGGGATGGGTACGAGCAGTACTTC
TRBJ1-1	TRBV7-6	NA	TRBD1	CASSLDRGNTEAFF	TGTGCCAGCAGCCTGGACAGGGGGAACACTGAAGCTTTCTTT
TRBJ2-2	TRBV6-4	NA	TRBD1	CASSDSRQGPGELFF	TGTGCCAGCAGTGACTCGAGACAGGGCCCCGGGGAGCTGTTTTTT
TRBJ1-2	TRBV14	NA	NA	CASSQEPGPNYGYTF	TGTGCCAGCAGCCAAGAACCGGGTCCTAACTATGGCTACACCTTC
TRBJ2-4	TRBV29-1	few	TRBD2	CSVQGGRGAVIQYF	TGCAGCGTTCAAGGAGGGAGGGGAGCGGTCATTCAGTACTTC
TRBJ1-5	TRBV6-1	NA	TRBD1	CASSGDRIKPQHF	TGTGCCAGCAGTGGGGACAGGATTAAGCCCCAGCATTTT
TRBJ2-1	TRBV19	NA	NA	CASSTPGPLGGEQFF	TGTGCCAGTAGTACCCCCGGTCCCTTAGGGGGTGAGCAGTTCTTC
TRBJ1-4	TRBV6-5	NA	NA	CASSHQVTTNEKLFF	TGTGCCAGCAGTCACCAGGTTACAACTAATGAAAAACTGTTTTTT
TRBJ2-1	TRBV7-6	NA	TRBD2	CASTSSSGSSGEQFF	TGTGCCAGCACCTCGTCTAGCGGGAGTTCGGGTGAGCAGTTCTTC
TRBJ2-7	TRBV9	NA	NA	CASSAMNLANEQYF	TGTGCCAGCAGCGCGATGAACCTAGCAAACGAGCAGTACTTC
TRBJ1-2	TRBV13	once	TRBD1	CASSPPGQGASNYGYTF	TGTGCCAGCAGCCCTCCGGGACAGGGGGCGTCTAACTATGGCTACACCTTC
TRBJ2-3	TRBV5-6	once	NA	CASSPISTDTQYF	TGTGCCAGCAGCCCCATTAGCACAGATACGCAGTATTTT
TRBJ2-7	TRBV10-3	NA	TRBD2	CAISAGGSSYEQYF	TGTGCCATCAGTGCAGGCGGGAGCTCCTACGAGCAGTACTTC
TRBJ2-1	TRBV5-4	NA	NA	CASSLHSGAGEQFF	TGTGCCAGCAGCTTGCACTCAGGGGCTGGTGAGCAGTTCTTC
TRBJ1-4	TRBV6-5	NA	TRBD1	CASSSDRGGEKLFF	TGTGCCAGCAGTTCGGACAGGGGGGGCGAAAAACTGTTTTTT
TRBJ2-1	TRBV10-3	NA	NA	CAISGRENSEQFF	TGTGCCATCAGTGGCCGGGAAAACTCCGAGCAGTTCTTC
TRBJ1-1	TRBV5-1	NA	NA	CASSHRVWGGLAEAFF	TGCGCCAGCAGCCACAGGGTGTGGGGAGGGCTGGCTGAAGCTTTCTTT
TRBJ1-3	TRBV30	NA	TRBD1	CAWNRGYSGNTIYF	TGTGCCTGGAACAGGGGCTACTCTGGAAACACCATATATTTT
TRBJ1-3	TRBV6-5	NA	NA	CASSSDSSGNTIYF	TGTGCCAGCAGTTCGGACAGCTCTGGAAACACCATATATTTT
TRBJ1-5	TRBV19	NA	NA	CASSRGQLEDQPQHF	TGTGCCAGTAGTAGGGGACAATTGGAGGATCAGCCCCAGCATTTT
TRBJ1-5	TRBV9	NA	TRBD1	CASSQTGNSNQPQHF	TGTGCCAGCAGTCAGACAGGGAATAGCAATCAGCCCCAGCATTTT
TRBJ2-1	TRBV28	once	TRBD1	CASGTGSFF	TGTGCCAGCGGGACAGGGTCCTTCTTC
TRBJ2-2	TRBV27	NA	TRBD2	CASSPGTSGGAGELFF	TGTGCCAGCAGTCCAGGGACTAGCGGGGGGGCCGGGGAGCTGTTTTTT
TRBJ2-1	TRBV5-1	NA	NA	CASSPRSLSYNEQFF	TGCGCCAGCAGCCCGCGGAGCCTCTCCTACAATGAGCAGTTCTTC
TRBJ1-5	TRBV29-1	NA	TRBD1	CSAQTQGGNQPQHF	TGCAGCGCTCAGACCCAGGGGGGCAATCAGCCCCAGCATTTT
TRBJ1-1	TRBV11-1	NA	NA	CASSLSGAVGAFF	TGTGCCAGCAGCTTATCAGGGGCCGTGGGAGCTTTCTTT
TRBJ1-1	TRBV5-6	NA	NA	CASSFWGDTEAFF	TGTGCCAGCAGCTTCTGGGGGGACACTGAAGCTTTCTTT
TRBJ1-5	TRBV19	NA	NA	CASNGPGVDSNQPQHF	TGTGCCAGTAATGGGCCGGGGGTTGATAGCAATCAGCCCCAGCATTTT
TRBJ2-2	TRBV7-9	NA	NA	CASSLGSAGELFF	TGTGCCAGCAGCTTAGGTTCAGCCGGGGAGCTGTTTTTT
TRBJ1-6	TRBV10-3	NA	NA	CAISESTAVNNSPLHF	TGTGCCATCAGTGAGTCGACGGCGGTTAATAATTCACCCCTCCACTTT
TRBJ2-3	TRBV6-5	NA	TRBD2	CASSLASGNLDTQYF	TGTGCCAGCAGTTTGGCCAGCGGGAACTTGGATACGCAGTATTTT
TRBJ2-1	TRBV7-2	once	TRBD2	CASRVVGLGGINEQFF	TGTGCCAGCAGGGTCGTGGGACTAGGCGGGATCAATGAGCAGTTCTTC
TRBJ1-2	TRBV5-4	NA	NA	CASSLDRVLDGYTF	TGTGCCAGCAGCTTGGACAGGGTATTGGATGGCTACACCTTC
TRBJ2-7	TRBV10-3	NA	NA	CAISALSGSYEQYF	TGTGCCATCAGTGCGCTGAGCGGTTCCTACGAGCAGTACTTC
TRBJ2-3	TRBV27	NA	TRBD2	CASSSRAGSSTDTQYF	TGTGCCAGCAGTTCCCGAGCGGGGTCTAGCACAGATACGCAGTATTTT
TRBJ1-1	TRBV30	NA	NA	CAWSPGGGVEAFF	TGTGCCTGGAGCCCTGGGGGGGGCGTTGAAGCTTTCTTT
TRBJ1-1	TRBV10-1	NA	NA	CASSIGQGRTEAFF	TGCGCCAGCAGTATAGGGCAGGGGCGCACTGAAGCTTTCTTT
TRBJ2-3	TRBV7-8	NA	TRBD2	CASSLIAGRTDTQYF	TGTGCCAGCAGCCTAATAGCGGGACGCACAGATACGCAGTATTTT
TRBJ2-7	TRBV27	NA	TRBD1	CASSLRGREHEQYF	TGTGCCAGCAGTTTAAGGGGGCGTGAGCACGAGCAGTACTTC
TRBJ2-5	TRBV7-2	NA	TRBD2	CASSFRLAGVQETQYF	TGTGCCAGCAGCTTCAGACTAGCGGGGGTACAAGAGACCCAGTACTTC
TRBJ1-5	TRBV9	few	NA	CASSVAGGNQPQHF	TGTGCCAGCAGCGTAGCAGGGGGCAATCAGCCCCAGCATTTT
TRBJ2-7	TRBV14	NA	NA	CASSQDRGLAYEQYF	TGTGCCAGCAGCCAAGATCGGGGTCTAGCCTACGAGCAGTACTTC
TRBJ2-1	TRBV6-1	once	TRBD2	CASLAGFYNEQFF	TGTGCCAGCCTAGCGGGGTTCTACAATGAGCAGTTCTTC
TRBJ2-5	TRBV28	NA	TRBD1	CASRASEDRAKETQYF	TGTGCCAGCAGGGCGAGTGAGGACAGGGCTAAGGAGACCCAGTACTTC
TRBJ1-2	TRBV6-5	NA	TRBD1	CASMRDRGRGGYTF	TGTGCCAGCATGCGGGACAGGGGGCGAGGAGGCTACACCTTC
TRBJ2-7	TRBV2	NA	TRBD2	CARGGTSGYEQYF	TGTGCCAGGGGAGGGACTAGCGGCTACGAGCAGTACTTC
TRBJ2-5	TRBV9	NA	TRBD2	CASTLFQTSRWQETQYF	TGTGCCAGCACCCTTTTTCAGACTAGCCGGTGGCAAGAGACCCAGTACTTC